This T cell receptor beta chain was identified during a study of blood T cell repertoires in COVID-19. Study summary: Donors in the United States, Italy and Spain gave samples during acute or convalescent COVID-19. The analysed material was cDNA or gDNA that came from T cells, B-cell-depleted T cells, or PBMCs.

The CDR3 length is 13 residues. V shed 3 bases and J 4 bases; nucleotides not matched to a gene: 2. Germline-derived CDR1 and CDR2 are ENHRY and SYGVKD. In the authors' workflow: Amplified reference gene primers provided the basis for estimating nucleated cell counts. TCRdb keeps only in-frame clones here, not all; method: immunoSEQ multiplex PCR. V and J calls plus clone size are reproduced from that table; the DNA served to infer D and trimming. The table has 70,000 or so clones, roughly 80% seen once. The TCR originated in a woman older than 75 with acute or convalescent COVID-19. The chain has TRBV10-3 and TRBJ2-5; 7 bases agree with TRBD2. The sequencing sample was made of peripheral blood. CDR3 sequence (DNA): TGTGCCATCAGTGATGCGGGGGTAGAGACCCAGTACTTC. Translating it yields CAISDAGVETQYF.